These 27 T cell receptor beta chains share one sample of origin, sequenced in a study of T cell changes during pregnancy in multiple sclerosis (dated by TCRdb to the late 2010s). To prepare the library, the immunoSEQ multiplex PCR assay was applied. What TCRdb holds here is the immuneACCESS table cut down to in-frame rearrangements. Part of the clones is not present; checked against another copy, under half of the missing clones reflect an unresolved V gene, and the others are unexplained. This sample gives about 27,000 clones in total; about 88% of them show up just once. The biggest ten clones account for around 8% of the sample. The sequencing here drew on CD8+ T cells from peripheral blood mononuclear cells, taken in the second trimester of pregnancy. These receptors all stem from a female donor with multiple sclerosis, enrolled in a pregnancy study.

The genes are TRBV28 and TRBJ1-5; D remains ambiguous. Germline V gene data show CDR1 as MDHEN and CDR2 as SYDVKM. With 5 bases removed from V and 2 bases from J, the gap between germline ends came to 13 bases. CDR3 length: 15 residues. The CDR3 loop is CASSPYSSGNQPQHF. DNA for the CDR3: TGTGCCAGCAGTCCTTACAGTTCCGGCAATCAGCCCCAGCATTTT. The whole variable domain, remainder taken from reference TRBV28 and TRBJ1-5, is DVKVTQSSRYLVKRTGEKVFLECVQDMDHENMFWYRQDPGLGLRLIYFSYDVKMKEKGDIPEGYSVSREKKERFSLILESASTNQTSMYLCASSPYSSGNQPQHFGDGTRLSIL.

This chain uses TRBV7-3 with TRBJ1-6, with D perhaps matching TRBD1 (5 bases). V was clipped by 5 bases and J by 7 bases, with 12 bases between them. The CDR3 runs to 14 residues. CDR1 SGHTA and CDR2 FQGTGA come from the germline V gene. CDR3 DNA: TGTGCCAGCAGCCCACAGGCGGGGAATTCACCCCTCCACTTT. Protein sequence: CASSPQAGNSPLHF.

The chain recombines TRBV7-9 with TRBJ1-1, with a possible D match to TRBD1 (5 bases). There are 14 residues in the CDR3. Trimming left V 5 bases short and J 2 bases short, with 12 bases between. Germline V gene sequence: CDR1 SEHNR, CDR2 FQNEAQ (reference sequence). The chain's CDR3 is CASSAGRSNTEAFF. The CDR3 region has the DNA TGTGCCAGCAGCGCGGGACGGTCAAACACTGAAGCTTTCTTT.

The chain uses TRBV28 and TRBJ2-7, with D uncertain. CDR3 length equals 13 residues. Germline values: CDR1 MDHEN, CDR2 SYDVKM. V lost 3 bases, J lost 2 bases, and 8 bases lay in between. The chain's CDR3 is CASSFTETYEQYF. CDR3 nucleotide sequence: TGTGCCAGCAGTTTCACAGAGACCTACGAGCAGTACTTC.

Concerning this clone itself: One end of the junction fails to match germline, which may point to a read error. The CDR3 loop reads CASSLARGADTQYF. CDR3 DNA sequence: TGTGCTAGCAGCTTAGCCAGGGGCGCAGATACGCAGTATTTT. The genes are TRBV7-7 and TRBJ2-3, with a weak D call TRBD1 (6 bases). Germline V gives CDR1 SSHAT, CDR2 FNYEAQ (reference sequence). This CDR3 spans 14 amino acids.

This sequence joins TRBV7-3 and TRBJ2-1; 12 bases are shared with TRBD2. After removal of 2 bases from V and 3 bases from J, the junction contained 2 bases not matched to a gene. CDR3 length: 16 residues. Germline V gene sequence: CDR1 SGHTA, CDR2 FQGTGA. This CDR3 reads CASSLLAGGLYNEQFF. The CDR3 DNA is TGTGCCAGCAGCTTACTAGCGGGGGGGCTCTACAATGAGCAGTTCTTC.

This sequence joins TRBV7-9 and TRBJ2-3; D is ambiguous. Germline V gene sequence: CDR1 SEHNR, CDR2 FQNEAQ (reference sequence). Trimming shortened V by 4 bases and J by 6 bases, and 8 bases separated the two germline ends. The CDR3 sequence is 12 residues long. The CDR3 spells CASSSLRDTQYF. The DNA of the CDR3 is TGTGCCAGCAGCTCCCTCCGGGATACGCAGTATTTT.

This chain joins TRBV4-1 and TRBJ2-7, with 12 nucleotides matching TRBD2. CDR3 length: 15 amino acids. The germline V gene has CDR1 MGHRA and CDR2 YSYEKL. With V trimmed by 2 bases and J by 5 bases, 4 bases remained unmatched. The CDR3, as DNA: TGCGCCAGCAGCCAACCTAGCGGGGGGGCCCACGAGCAGTACTTC. This gives the protein CASSQPSGGAHEQYF.

The chain carries TRBV15 and TRBJ1-4; a weak D match, TRBD1 (6 bases). Germline V gives CDR1 LNHNV, CDR2 YYDKDF (reference sequence). V lost 0 bases and J 0 bases, leaving 14 bases between the germline ends. This CDR3 region has 18 residues. The CDR3 nucleotides are TGTGCCACCAGCAGAGAATTTACAGGGTTCGCAACTAATGAAAAACTGTTTTTT. Translated: CATSREFTGFATNEKLFF. Combining the CDR3 with reference TRBV15 and TRBJ1-4 gives the whole variable domain DAMVIQNPRYQVTQFGKPVTLSCSQTLNHNVMYWYQQKSSQAPKLLFHYYDKDFNNEADTPDNFQSRRPNTSFCFLDIRSPGLGDTAMYLCATSREFTGFATNEKLFFGSGTQLSVL.

The chain combines TRBV4-1 with TRBJ2-2, with D tentatively TRBD1 (5 bases). Trimming took 2 bases from V and 4 from J, leaving 8 bases between them. CDR3 length equals 14 residues. Germline CDR1 MGHRA, CDR2 YSYEKL. CDR3 DNA: TGCGCCAGCAGCCAACAGGGTTTCACCGGGGAGCTGTTTTTT. Translating gives CASSQQGFTGELFF.

The rearrangement joins TRBV2 to TRBJ2-1, with TRBD2 matching 8 bases. The CDR3 sequence is 15 residues long. Germline V gene sequence: CDR1 SNHLY, CDR2 FYNNEI. J gave up 7 bases and V 3 bases, and 8 bases lay outside the gene matches. DNA of the CDR3: TGTGCCAGCAGTGAGGAGCGGGGGACGACGAATGAGCAGTTCTTC. Translation: CASSEERGTTNEQFF.

The rearrangement uses TRBV15 and TRBJ2-2; 9 bases match TRBD1. Germline assignment: CDR1 LNHNV and CDR2 YYDKDF (reference sequence). V dropped 8 bases and J dropped 7; count of bases not matched to a gene: 5. The CDR3 is made up of 13 amino acids. The CDR3 DNA reads TGTGCCACCCGGACAGGGGAGATCGGGGAGCTGTTTTTT. This codes for CATRTGEIGELFF. Complete variable domain (other parts from reference TRBV15 and TRBJ2-2): DAMVIQNPRYQVTQFGKPVTLSCSQTLNHNVMYWYQQKSSQAPKLLFHYYDKDFNNEADTPDNFQSRRPNTSFCFLDIRSPGLGDTAMYLCATRTGEIGELFFGEGSRLTVL.

The J gene is TRBJ2-7, the V gene TRBV5-5; a possible D gene is TRBD1 (5 bases). V was shortened by 1 base and J by 2 bases, with 16 bases between the two germline ends. Germline V gene data show CDR1 as SGHKS and CDR2 as YYEKEE (reference sequence). CDR3 length: 16 amino acids. The CDR3 DNA reads TGTGCCAGCAGCTTGCCGCAGGGCCTCCGGGCCTACGAGCAGTACTTC. Translated: CASSLPQGLRAYEQYF.

The rearrangement links TRBV2 to TRBJ2-2, with D unclear. The CDR3 covers 16 residues. V was pared by 2 bases and J by 1 base, with 11 bases between. CDR1 and CDR2 from the germline V gene are SNHLY and FYNNEI. Here the CDR3 reads CASSEFDFLNTGELFF. CDR3 bases: TGTGCCAGCAGTGAATTCGACTTCCTGAACACCGGGGAGCTGTTTTTT.

The chain employs TRBV30 and TRBJ2-7, with D perhaps matching TRBD2 (6 bases). V lost 4 bases and J lost 8, with 12 bases in between. Germline CDR1 is GTSNPN and CDR2 is SVGIG (reference sequence). The CDR3 sequence is 11 residues long. The CDR3 protein is CAWTWGGQQYF. The CDR3 DNA follows: TGTGCCTGGACCTGGGGAGGACAGCAGTACTTC.

This sequence joins TRBV2 and TRBJ2-1; 7 bases agree with TRBD2. With V trimmed by 3 bases and J by 7 bases, 12 bases remained unmatched. Germline V gene sequence: CDR1 SNHLY, CDR2 FYNNEI. The CDR3 extends over 16 amino acids. This chain's CDR3 is CASSDKASGTGNEQFF. CDR3 DNA sequence: TGTGCCAGCAGTGATAAGGCTAGCGGTACTGGGAATGAGCAGTTCTTC.

The chain combines TRBV28 with TRBJ2-7, with a possible D match to TRBD1 (6 bases). Trimming took off 2 bases at V and 2 bases at J, with 10 bases between the two ends. Germline V gene data show CDR1 as MDHEN and CDR2 as SYDVKM. This CDR3 has 14 amino acids. CDR3 loop: CASSLTGITYEQYF. For the CDR3, the DNA is TGTGCCAGCAGTTTAACAGGGATTACCTACGAGCAGTACTTC.

The V gene is TRBV19, the J gene TRBJ1-2, with TRBD1 as a possible D gene (6 bases). The CDR3 has 17 amino acids. Germline-derived CDR1 and CDR2 are LNHDA and SQIVND (reference sequence). Trimming shortened V by 5 bases and J by 4 bases, and 23 bases separated the two germline ends. The CDR3 protein is CASSPFGSGEYAYGYTF. The CDR3 DNA reads TGTGCCAGTAGTCCATTCGGGTCAGGGGAGTATGCCTATGGCTACACCTTC. Combining the CDR3 with reference TRBV19 and TRBJ1-2 gives the whole variable domain DGGITQSPKYLFRKEGQNVTLSCEQNLNHDAMYWYRQDPGQGLRLIYYSQIVNDFQKGDIAEGYSVSREKKESFPLTVTSAQKNPTAFYLCASSPFGSGEYAYGYTFGSGTRLTVV.

Points on this clone: The identical CDR3 is also encoded by other nucleotide sequences in the sample. This chain links TRBV29-1 with TRBJ2-1; D ambiguous. From germline, CDR1 is SQVTM and CDR2 ANQGSEA. The V gene lost 6 bases and the J gene lost 8 bases, with 8 bases spanning the gap. This CDR3 region has 10 residues. CDR3 sequence: CSVVSYEQFF. The CDR3 nucleotides are TGCAGCGTGGTGAGTTATGAGCAGTTCTTC.

The gene calls are TRBV7-9 and TRBJ1-2, with D hard to call. Trimming took 5 bases from V and 6 from J, leaving 10 bases between them. CDR1 is SEHNR, CDR2 FQNEAQ, per germline (reference sequence). The CDR3 has 12 amino acids. The CDR3 nucleotides are TGTGCCAGCAGCCGACACAAGGATGGCTACACCTTC. This translates into CASSRHKDGYTF. The entire variable domain, with the rest obtained from reference TRBV7-9 and TRBJ1-2, is as follows: DTGVSQNPRHKITKRGQNVTFRCDPISEHNRLYWYRQTLGQGPEFLTYFQNEAQLEKSRLLSDRFSAERPKGSFSTLEIQRTEQGDSAMYLCASSRHKDGYTFGSGTRLTVV.

The V call is TRBV7-9, the J call TRBJ1-1; D is unclear. The length of the CDR3 is 15 residues. With 5 bases removed from V and 2 bases from J, the gap between germline ends came to 15 bases. Germline CDR1 SEHNR, CDR2 FQNEAQ (reference sequence). The DNA for the CDR3 is TGTGCCAGCAGCCCGACCCATGGAGCAAACACTGAAGCTTTCTTT. This gives the protein CASSPTHGANTEAFF. Based on the CDR3 plus reference TRBV7-9 and TRBJ1-1, the full variable domain is DTGVSQNPRHKITKRGQNVTFRCDPISEHNRLYWYRQTLGQGPEFLTYFQNEAQLEKSRLLSDRFSAERPKGSFSTLEIQRTEQGDSAMYLCASSPTHGANTEAFFGQGTRLTVV.

The V gene is TRBV29-1, the J gene TRBJ2-2, with D tentatively TRBD1 (6 bases). V lost 4 bases and J lost 2, with 11 bases in between. Per the germline V gene, CDR1 is SQVTM and CDR2 is ANQGSEA. The CDR3 sequence is 14 residues long. CDR3 region: CSVGDRINTGELFF. Written as DNA, the CDR3 is TGCAGCGTTGGTGACAGGATTAACACCGGGGAGCTGTTTTTT.

The chain is built from TRBV29-1 and TRBJ2-7; the match to TRBD1 covers 8 bases. The CDR3 runs to 13 residues. Germline trimming cut 4 bases from V and 2 bases from J; bases unmatched to any gene: 4. Looked up from germline, CDR1 is SQVTM and CDR2 is ANQGSEA. CDR3 amino acids: CSVAGTGAYEQYF. As DNA, the CDR3 is TGCAGCGTTGCCGGGACAGGAGCCTACGAGCAGTACTTC.

This chain links TRBV7-2 with TRBJ2-4; 9 positions match TRBD2. Germline V gives CDR1 SGHTA, CDR2 FQGNSA. CDR3 length: 16 residues. After removal of 3 bases from V and 2 bases from J, the junction contained 5 bases not matched to a gene. The CDR3 DNA reads TGTGCCAGCAGCTTTTCGCTAGCGGGGACCAAAAACATTCAGTACTTC. Translating it yields CASSFSLAGTKNIQYF. Full variable domain (rest looked up from reference TRBV7-2 and TRBJ2-4): GAGVSQSPSNKVTEKGKDVELRCDPISGHTALYWYRQSLGQGLEFLIYFQGNSAPDKSGLPSDRFSAERTGGSVSTLTIQRTQQEDSAVYLCASSFSLAGTKNIQYFGAGTRLSVL.

In DNA form, the CDR3 reads TGTGCCTGGAGTGACGGGGTGGGCACTGAAGCTTTCTTT. Translating it yields CAWSDGVGTEAFF. The chain employs TRBV30 and TRBJ1-1, with D hard to call. The CDR3 has 13 amino acids. Trimming took 1 base from V and 4 from J, leaving 10 bases between them. Germline CDR1 GTSNPN, CDR2 SVGIG (reference sequence).

V usage is TRBV13 and J usage is TRBJ2-1; D possibly corresponds to TRBD2 (5 bases). CDR3 size: 14 residues. V lost 3 bases, J lost 6 bases, and 12 bases lay in between. Germline CDR1 reads PRHDT; CDR2 reads FYEKMQ (reference sequence). CDR3 amino acids: CASSLGLSGNEQFF. DNA of the CDR3: TGTGCCAGCAGCTTGGGCCTAAGCGGCAATGAGCAGTTCTTC.

The chain employs TRBV19 and TRBJ1-2, with 9 bases matching TRBD1. The CDR3 is made up of 13 amino acids. The germline V gene has CDR1 LNHDA and CDR2 SQIVND (reference sequence). Trimming at V came to 9 bases and at J to 4 bases, leaving 6 bases not matched to a gene. This CDR3 is CASKSTGGYGYTF. The CDR3 bases are TGTGCCAGCAAATCGACAGGGGGCTATGGCTACACCTTC. The full variable domain, in which reference TRBV19 and TRBJ1-2 provide the parts outside the CDR3, is DGGITQSPKYLFRKEGQNVTLSCEQNLNHDAMYWYRQDPGQGLRLIYYSQIVNDFQKGDIAEGYSVSREKKESFPLTVTSAQKNPTAFYLCASKSTGGYGYTFGSGTRLTVV.